This passage covers 17 T cell receptor beta chains from one sample sequenced in a study of T cell responses to AZD1222 COVID-19 vaccine. TCRdb's copy holds only in-frame clones and misses some; the assay was immunoSEQ multiplex PCR. The table has about 21,000 clones, roughly 80% seen once. The sequencing used peripheral blood, collected on day 0 of AZD1222 vaccination. These receptors were taken from an adult in good health.

This clone was found once. The chain joins TRBV2 to TRBJ2-1; a possible D gene is TRBD2 (6 bases). The germline gives CDR1 SNHLY, CDR2 FYNNEI. The V end lost 1 base, the J end lost 7 bases, and 14 bases lay between the germline ends. The CDR3 length is 15 residues. The CDR3 sequence is CASSEDGSPWNEQFF. CDR3 DNA sequence: TGTGCCAGCAGTGAAGACGGGAGCCCTTGGAATGAGCAGTTCTTC.

This chain joins TRBV7-9 and TRBJ2-7; D remains ambiguous. Germline CDR1 and CDR2: SEHNR and FQNEAQ (reference sequence). V lost 5 bases and J lost 1, with 9 bases in between. The CDR3 covers 13 residues. CDR3 coding DNA: TGTGCCAGCAGCGTTGCTATATCCTACGAGCAGTACTTC. As protein: CASSVAISYEQYF.

The V and J genes are TRBV7-3 and TRBJ2-1; the D gene could be TRBD1 or TRBD2 (5 bases each). Per the germline V gene, CDR1 is SGHTA and CDR2 is FQGTGA. The CDR3 runs to 15 residues. V shed 5 bases and J shed 6 bases, with 17 bases lying between them. The CDR3 is CASSTTLGDVNEQFF. For the CDR3, the DNA is TGTGCCAGCAGCACAACCTTGGGGGATGTCAATGAGCAGTTCTTC.

This clone was detected only once. Here the CDR3 reads CASSLLTGGRTEAFF. CDR3 sequence (DNA): TGTGCCAGCAGCTTATTGACAGGGGGGCGGACTGAAGCTTTCTTT. V is TRBV11-2 and J is TRBJ1-1; 9 nucleotides line up with TRBD1. V lost 2 bases to trimming and J lost 5 bases; unmatched junction nucleotides: 6. This CDR3 has 15 residues. Germline lookup yields CDR1 SGHAT and CDR2 FQNNGV.

The chain recombines TRBV28 with TRBJ1-5, with 12 bases lining up with TRBD1. In germline, CDR1 is MDHEN, CDR2 SYDVKM. V was pared by 5 bases and J by 0 bases, with 11 bases of the junction left unmatched. This CDR3 is 19 amino acids long. The CDR3 protein is CASSTQFRDRGHSNQPQHF. The DNA for the CDR3 is TGTGCCAGCAGTACACAATTCCGGGACAGGGGGCATAGCAATCAGCCCCAGCATTTT.

The chain joins TRBV30 to TRBJ1-1; possibly TRBD1 for D (5 bases). V was trimmed by 4 bases and J by 10 bases, leaving 16 bases between them. The CDR3 runs to 12 residues. Looked up from germline, CDR1 is GTSNPN and CDR2 is SVGIG (reference sequence). The CDR3 sequence: CAWTFRQSRAFF. As DNA, the CDR3 is TGTGCCTGGACCTTCAGACAGTCCAGAGCTTTCTTT.

This clone appeared once. CDR3 loop: CASSVGGGRRGAGELFF. CDR3 nucleotide sequence: TGTGCCAGCAGCGTCGGCGGGGGACGGCGAGGCGCCGGGGAGCTGTTTTTT. The genes are TRBV9 and TRBJ2-2, with 7 bases lining up with TRBD2. Germline CDR1 SGDLS, CDR2 YYNGEE. CDR3 length equals 17 residues. The V and J ends lost 2 bases and 6 bases, in that order; junction bases with no gene match: 13.

The chain joins TRBV7-9 to TRBJ2-3, with D uncertain. This CDR3 comprises 13 residues. V gave up 4 bases and J gave up 6 bases, with 11 bases separating them. CDR1 is SEHNR and CDR2 is FQNEAQ in the germline V gene (reference sequence). The CDR3 reads CASSSKTSDTQYF. The CDR3 DNA reads TGTGCCAGCAGCTCCAAGACATCGGATACGCAGTATTTT. The variable domain in full, with the rest retrieved from reference TRBV7-9 and TRBJ2-3, is DTGVSQNPRHKITKRGQNVTFRCDPISEHNRLYWYRQTLGQGPEFLTYFQNEAQLEKSRLLSDRFSAERPKGSFSTLEIQRTEQGDSAMYLCASSSKTSDTQYFGPGTRLTVL.

The chain carries TRBV10-2 and TRBJ1-6, with TRBD1 identical over 7 bases. The J segment lost 5 bases and the V segment lost 8 bases, leaving 3 bases of the junction unmatched. The CDR3 totals 13 residues. Per the germline V gene, CDR1 is WSHSY and CDR2 is SAAADI. In DNA form, the CDR3 reads TGCGCCAGCGCGGGACAGAATAATTCACCCCTCCACTTT. It codes for CASAGQNNSPLHF.

The DNA for the CDR3 is TGTGCCAGCAGTCTAGACTACAGGGACACCGGGGAGCTGTTTTTT. It is translated as CASSLDYRDTGELFF. The chain uses TRBV27 and TRBJ2-2; TRBD1 might be the D (6 bases). The V end lost 5 bases, the J end lost 3 bases, and 13 bases lay between the germline ends. CDR1 is MNHEY, CDR2 SMNVEV, per germline (reference sequence). The CDR3 loop spans 15 amino acids.

The chain employs TRBV4-2 and TRBJ1-5; tentative D call: TRBD1 (5 bases). Trimming removed 4 bases from V and 7 bases from J, with 17 bases in between. This CDR3 comprises 15 residues. Germline V gives CDR1 LGHNA, CDR2 YNFKEQ. This chain's CDR3 is CASSRGGGTEQPQHF. As DNA, the CDR3 is TGTGCCAGCAGCCGCGGCGGGGGAACTGAACAGCCCCAGCATTTT.

This clone turned up a few times. V usage is TRBV3-1 (or the pseudogene TRBV3-2) and J usage is TRBJ1-3; D remains ambiguous. CDR3 length equals 14 residues. Trimming took 1 base from V and 0 from J, leaving 4 bases between them. Germline CDR1 is LGHDT and CDR2 is YNNKEL (reference sequence). CDR3: CASSQGTSGNTIYF. In DNA form, the CDR3 reads TGTGCCAGCAGCCAAGGGACCTCTGGAAACACCATATATTTT.

This clone has just one count. In DNA, the CDR3 is TGTGCCAGCCTGGACACGACCAACTATGGCTACACCTTC. Translating gives CASLDTTNYGYTF. The J gene is TRBJ1-2, the V gene TRBV6-5; tentatively, D is TRBD1 (5 bases). Germline loops: CDR1 MNHEY, CDR2 SVGAGI. V was pared by 8 bases and J by 2 bases, with 12 bases between. The CDR3 is made up of 13 amino acids.

The rearrangement links TRBV9 to TRBJ2-3; D is uncertain. The V gene lost 3 bases and the J gene lost 0 bases, with 8 bases spanning the gap. This CDR3 has 14 residues. Germline V CDR1 and CDR2: SGDLS, YYNGEE. The CDR3 DNA reads as TGTGCCAGCAGCGCCTTCCCAAGCACAGATACGCAGTATTTT. Translation: CASSAFPSTDTQYF.

The CDR3: CASSQDWARSANVLTF. CDR3 nucleotide sequence: TGCGCCAGCAGCCAAGACTGGGCCAGGTCGGCCAACGTCCTGACTTTC. The chain employs TRBV4-3 and TRBJ2-6; no definite D call. The CDR3 contains 16 residues. CDR1 is LGHNA and CDR2 is YSLEER in the germline V gene. V was shortened by 0 bases and J by 6 bases, with 12 bases between the two germline ends.

The rearrangement uses TRBV7-2 and TRBJ2-4, with 10 nucleotides matching TRBD2. J was trimmed by 1 base and V by 5 bases; bases with no gene match: 8. Germline V CDR1 and CDR2: SGHTA, FQGNSA. This CDR3 region has 17 residues. The CDR3 sequence: CASSPSGGEMAKNIQYF. DNA for the CDR3: TGTGCCAGCAGCCCAAGCGGGGGGGAAATGGCCAAAAACATTCAGTACTTC.

V usage is TRBV6-5 and J usage is TRBJ1-2; D remains unclear. The CDR3 covers 13 residues. V was pared by 0 bases and J by 7 bases, with 9 bases between. Germline V lookup: CDR1 MNHEY, CDR2 SVGAGI. For the CDR3, the DNA is TGTGCCAGCAGTTACTCTTCTGAGGGTGGCTACACCTTC. This encodes CASSYSSEGGYTF.